The clone carrying this T cell receptor (beta chain) occurred a few times. The target antigen is unknown. The sample is drawn from a study of cytomegalovirus exposure and HLA in healthy donors. Study outcomes and limitations: A later analysis showed that HLA-associated TCR beta chains had undergone more clonal expansion than equally common others. Analyzed later, association rates of TCRs varied across HLA loci, with DRB1 most and HLA-C fewest. TCR beta chain V- and J-gene trimming was linked, in a later analysis, to a missense variant in DCLRE1C. An analysis was carried out later, and it reportedly showed fewer N-insertions in an Asian-associated ancestry cluster than the approximately 680-donor mean.

With 3 bases clipped from V and 6 bases from J, the junction kept 8 bases outside the gene matches. Per germline, CDR1 SGDLS and CDR2 YYNGEE. The CDR3 covers 14 residues. The study ran its PCR with 60 Vbeta and 13 Jbeta primers. Assay used: immunoSEQ multiplex PCR; TCRdb lists only in-frame clones, some missing. The data contain approximately 54,000 clones, around 82% of them singletons. The V call is TRBV9, the J call TRBJ2-7, with TRBD1 matching over 8 bases. Sequenced material: PBMCs. The receptor's source is a woman aged 18-29 years in good health and CMV-seronegative. The CDR3 protein is CASSAGDRSGEQYF. The DNA for the CDR3 is TGTGCCAGCAGCGCGGGGGACAGGTCGGGCGAGCAGTACTTC.